Listed below are T cell receptor beta chains from one sample, sequenced in a study of blood T cell repertoires in COVID-19. The method was immunoSEQ multiplex PCR; TCRdb's version includes in-frame clones alone and lacks a portion of them. The repertoire holds about 150,000 clones, with around 87% as singletons. Input material: PBMCs or T cells enriched from blood (not recorded which). The receptor set was obtained from a woman in her forties or fifties who had recovered from COVID-19. CDR3s include the opening cysteine and the closing phenylalanine or tryptophan. The D gene is left open where the match is weak. Only part of the rows carry a size: once, few, many, or a class if the clone is expanded.

d_call,j_call,clone_size,v_call,cdr3_aa,cdr3_nt
TRBD2,TRBJ2-5,.,TRBV19,CASSRTSVDQETQYF,TGTGCCAGTAGTCGAACTAGCGTAGACCAAGAGACCCAGTACTTC
.,TRBJ1-3,.,TRBV5-1,CASSLGAVGNTIYF,TGCGCCAGCAGCTTGGGGGCCGTTGGAAACACCATATATTTT
TRBD2,TRBJ2-3,.,TRBV3-1/TRBV3-2,CASSQGFGGGTDTQYF,TGTGCCAGCAGCCAAGGGTTCGGGGGGGGCACAGATACGCAGTATTTT
TRBD2,TRBJ2-3,many,TRBV4-3,CASGTSGVDTQYF,TGCGCCAGTGGGACTAGCGGAGTAGATACGCAGTATTTT
TRBD2,TRBJ2-1,.,TRBV9,CASSVGDGGVHEQFF,TGTGCCAGCAGCGTAGGAGACGGGGGGGTACATGAGCAGTTCTTC
.,TRBJ2-7,.,TRBV18,CASSRYAAGGGLSYEQYF,TGTGCCAGCTCACGATACGCAGCCGGCGGGGGCCTCTCCTACGAGCAGTACTTC
TRBD2,TRBJ2-3,.,TRBV4-3,CASSQALLAGATDTQYF,TGCGCCAGCAGCCAAGCTCTACTAGCGGGGGCCACAGATACGCAGTATTTT
TRBD1,TRBJ1-6,few,TRBV7-9,CASSGDRDNSPLHF,TGTGCCAGCAGCGGGGACAGAGATAATTCACCCCTCCACTTT
.,TRBJ2-6,.,TRBV19,CASSTGRSGANVLTF,TGTGCCAGTAGTACTGGCCGCTCTGGGGCCAACGTCCTGACTTTC
.,TRBJ1-5,.,TRBV30,CAWSLLGVTDQPQHF,TGTGCCTGGAGTCTCCTCGGGGTTACGGATCAGCCCCAGCATTTT
TRBD1,TRBJ2-2,once,TRBV6-4,CASSPRQGVNTGELFF,TGTGCCAGCAGTCCCAGACAGGGGGTGAACACCGGGGAGCTGTTTTTT
TRBD2,TRBJ2-7,.,TRBV7-9,CASSLISSGGSYEQYF,TGTGCCAGCAGCTTAATTAGTAGCGGGGGATCCTACGAGCAGTACTTC
TRBD1,TRBJ1-2,.,TRBV5-1,CASTDLTGGNGYTF,TGCGCCAGCACGGATCTAACAGGGGGGAATGGCTACACCTTC
.,TRBJ2-7,few,TRBV12-3/TRBV12-4,CASSLQGYYEQYF,TGTGCCAGCAGTTTACAGGGCTACTACGAGCAGTACTTC
TRBD2,TRBJ2-3,.,TRBV5-1,CASEVAGGTDTQYF,TGCGCCAGCGAAGTAGCGGGGGGGACAGATACGCAGTATTTT
.,TRBJ2-4,.,TRBV11-3,CASSLIRTASGVAKNIQYF,TGTGCCAGCAGCTTAATCCGGACAGCCTCAGGGGTAGCCAAAAACATTCAGTACTTC
.,TRBJ1-2,once,TRBV5-1,CASSLGGGGYTF,TGCGCCAGCAGCTTGGGGGGAGGAGGCTACACCTTC